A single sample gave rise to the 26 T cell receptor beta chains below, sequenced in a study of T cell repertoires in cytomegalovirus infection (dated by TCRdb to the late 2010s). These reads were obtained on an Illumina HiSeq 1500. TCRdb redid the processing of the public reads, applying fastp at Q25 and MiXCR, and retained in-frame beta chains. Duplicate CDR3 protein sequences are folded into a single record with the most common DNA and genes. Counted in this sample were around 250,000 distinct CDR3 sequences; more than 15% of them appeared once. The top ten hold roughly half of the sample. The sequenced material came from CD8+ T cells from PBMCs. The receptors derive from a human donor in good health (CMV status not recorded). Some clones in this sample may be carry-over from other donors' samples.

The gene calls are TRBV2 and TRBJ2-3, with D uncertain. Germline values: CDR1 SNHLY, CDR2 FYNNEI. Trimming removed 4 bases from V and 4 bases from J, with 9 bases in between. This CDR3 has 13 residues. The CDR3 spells CASSGEAADTQYF. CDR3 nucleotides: TGTGCCAGCAGTGGGGAAGCAGCAGATACGCAGTATTTT. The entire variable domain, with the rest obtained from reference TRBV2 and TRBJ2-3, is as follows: EPEVTQTPSHQVTQMGQEVILRCVPISNHLYFYWYRQILGQKVEFLVSFYNNEISEKSEIFDDQFSVERPDGSNFTLKIRSTKLEDSAMYFCASSGEAADTQYFGPGTRLTVL.

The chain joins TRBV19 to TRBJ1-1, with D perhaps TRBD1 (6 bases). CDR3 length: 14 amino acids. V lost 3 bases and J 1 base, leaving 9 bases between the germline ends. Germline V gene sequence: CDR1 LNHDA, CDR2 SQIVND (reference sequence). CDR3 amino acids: CASSIAGANTEAFF. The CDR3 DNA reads TGTGCCAGTAGTATCGCAGGGGCGAACACTGAAGCTTTCTTT.

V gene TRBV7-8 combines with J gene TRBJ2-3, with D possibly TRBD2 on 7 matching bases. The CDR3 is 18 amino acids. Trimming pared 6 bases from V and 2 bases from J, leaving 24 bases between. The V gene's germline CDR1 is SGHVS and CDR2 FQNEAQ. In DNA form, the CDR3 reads TGTGCCAGCAGTCAACGGAGACGGGGGGCGGTTCACACAGATACGCAGTATTTT. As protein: CASSQRRRGAVHTDTQYF.

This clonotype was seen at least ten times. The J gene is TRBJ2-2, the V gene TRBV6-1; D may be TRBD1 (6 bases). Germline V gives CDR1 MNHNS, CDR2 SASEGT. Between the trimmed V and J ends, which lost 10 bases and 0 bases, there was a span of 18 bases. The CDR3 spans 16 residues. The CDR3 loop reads CATPQQGTSNTGELFF. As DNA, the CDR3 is TGTGCCACGCCTCAACAGGGAACCTCGAACACCGGGGAGCTGTTTTTT.

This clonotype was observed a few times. CDR3 sequence reads: CASSSKTRAYPSHEQYF. The CDR3 nucleotides read TGTGCCAGCAGCTCTAAGACACGAGCTTACCCATCCCACGAGCAGTACTTC. The V call is TRBV7-2, the J call TRBJ2-7; D gene ambiguous. Germline V gives CDR1 SGHTA, CDR2 FQGNSA. Deletions cut 4 bases from V and 5 bases from J, with 24 bases between. The CDR3 runs 17 residues.

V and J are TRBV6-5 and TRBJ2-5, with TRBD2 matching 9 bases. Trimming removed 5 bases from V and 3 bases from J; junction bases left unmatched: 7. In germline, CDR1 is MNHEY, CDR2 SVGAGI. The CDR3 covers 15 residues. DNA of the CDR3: TGTGCCAGCAGTGCCGTGGTAGCGGGGGAAGAGACCCAGTACTTC. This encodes CASSAVVAGEETQYF.

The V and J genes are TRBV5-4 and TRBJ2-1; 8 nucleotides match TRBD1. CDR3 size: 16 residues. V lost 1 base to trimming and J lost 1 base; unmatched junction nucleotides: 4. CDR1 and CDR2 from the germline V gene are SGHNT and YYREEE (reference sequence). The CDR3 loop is CASSLWRDRSYNEQFF. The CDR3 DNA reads TGTGCCAGCAGCTTGTGGAGGGACAGGTCCTACAATGAGCAGTTCTTC. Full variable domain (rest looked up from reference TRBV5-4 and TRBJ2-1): ETGVTQSPTHLIKTRGQQVTLRCSSQSGHNTVSWYQQALGQGPQFIFQYYREEENGRGNFPPRFSGLQFPNYSSELNVNALELDDSALYLCASSLWRDRSYNEQFFGPGTRLTVL.

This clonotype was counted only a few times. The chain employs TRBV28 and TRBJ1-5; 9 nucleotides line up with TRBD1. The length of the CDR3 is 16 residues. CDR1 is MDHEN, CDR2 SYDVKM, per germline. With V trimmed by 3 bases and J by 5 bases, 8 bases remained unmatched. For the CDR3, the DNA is TGTGCCAGCAGTTTCGGGACAGGGTTTGTGCATCAGCCCCAGCATTTT. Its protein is CASSFGTGFVHQPQHF.

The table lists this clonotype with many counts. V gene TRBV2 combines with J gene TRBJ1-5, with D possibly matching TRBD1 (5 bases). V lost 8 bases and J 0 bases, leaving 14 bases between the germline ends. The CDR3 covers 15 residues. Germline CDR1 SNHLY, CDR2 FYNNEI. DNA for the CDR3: TGTGCCAGCGCGGGGGGTCAGTATAGCAATCAGCCCCAGCATTTT. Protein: CASAGGQYSNQPQHF.

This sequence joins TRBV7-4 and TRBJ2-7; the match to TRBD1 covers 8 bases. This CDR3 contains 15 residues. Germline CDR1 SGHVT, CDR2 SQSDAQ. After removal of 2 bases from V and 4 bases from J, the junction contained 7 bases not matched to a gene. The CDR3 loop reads CASSLRYRGEYEQYF. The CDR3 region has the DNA TGTGCCAGCAGCTTACGATACAGGGGGGAATACGAGCAGTACTTC.

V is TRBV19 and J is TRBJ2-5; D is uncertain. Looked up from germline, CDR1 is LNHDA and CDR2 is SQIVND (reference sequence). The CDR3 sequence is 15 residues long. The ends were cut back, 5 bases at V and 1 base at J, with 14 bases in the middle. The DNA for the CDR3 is TGTGCCAGTAGTTCTCTTGATATTAGCCAAGAGACCCAGTACTTC. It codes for CASSSLDISQETQYF.

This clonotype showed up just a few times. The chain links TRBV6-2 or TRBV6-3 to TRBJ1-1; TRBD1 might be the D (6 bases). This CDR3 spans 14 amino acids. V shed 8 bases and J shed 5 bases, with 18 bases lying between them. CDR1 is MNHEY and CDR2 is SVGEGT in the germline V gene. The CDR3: CASRGNREETEAFF. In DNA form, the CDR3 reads TGTGCCAGCCGGGGGAACAGGGAGGAAACTGAAGCTTTCTTT.

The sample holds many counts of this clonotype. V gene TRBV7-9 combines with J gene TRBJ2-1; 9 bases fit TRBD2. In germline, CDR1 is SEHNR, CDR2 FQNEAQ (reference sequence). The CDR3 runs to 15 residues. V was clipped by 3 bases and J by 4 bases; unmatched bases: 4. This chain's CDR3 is CASSLASGEYNEQFF. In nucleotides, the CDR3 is TGTGCCAGCAGCTTGGCTAGCGGGGAATACAATGAGCAGTTCTTC.

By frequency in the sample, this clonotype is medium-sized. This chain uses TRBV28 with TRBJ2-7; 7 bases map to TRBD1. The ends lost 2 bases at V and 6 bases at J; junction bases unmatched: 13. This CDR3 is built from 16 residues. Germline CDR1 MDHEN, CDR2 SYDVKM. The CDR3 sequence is CASSLGSGRGISEQYF. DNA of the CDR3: TGTGCCAGCAGTTTAGGTTCTGGCAGGGGGATCTCCGAGCAGTACTTC.

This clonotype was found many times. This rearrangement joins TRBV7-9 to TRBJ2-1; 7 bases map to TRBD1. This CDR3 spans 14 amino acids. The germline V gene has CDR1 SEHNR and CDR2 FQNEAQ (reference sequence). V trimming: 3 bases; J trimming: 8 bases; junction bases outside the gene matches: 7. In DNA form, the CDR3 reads TGTGCCAGCAGCTTTACAGGGGCGTACGATGAGCAGTTCTTC. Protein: CASSFTGAYDEQFF.

The chain's CDR3 is CASSLDSGETQYF. The CDR3 region has the DNA TGCGCCAGCAGTCTGGACTCGGGAGAGACCCAGTACTTC. This chain joins TRBV10-2 and TRBJ2-5, with D perhaps matching TRBD2 (5 bases). V lost 5 bases and J lost 4, with 11 bases in between. The CDR3 sequence is 13 residues long. In germline, CDR1 is WSHSY, CDR2 SAAADI.

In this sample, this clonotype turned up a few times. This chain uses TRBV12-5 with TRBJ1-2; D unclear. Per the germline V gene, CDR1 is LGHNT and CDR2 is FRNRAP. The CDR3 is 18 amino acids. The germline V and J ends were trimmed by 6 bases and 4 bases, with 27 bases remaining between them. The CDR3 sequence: CASGFGPGGSVRSYGYTF. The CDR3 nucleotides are TGTGCTAGTGGGTTCGGTCCCGGTGGGTCAGTGAGGAGCTATGGCTACACCTTC.

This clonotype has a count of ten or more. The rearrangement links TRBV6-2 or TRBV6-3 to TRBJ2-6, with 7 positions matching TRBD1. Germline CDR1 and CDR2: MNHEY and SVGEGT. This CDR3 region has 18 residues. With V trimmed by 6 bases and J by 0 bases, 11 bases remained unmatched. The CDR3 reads CASSPRDSLLSGANVLTF. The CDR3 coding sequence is TGTGCCAGCAGCCCCCGGGACAGTCTCCTCTCTGGGGCCAACGTCCTGACTTTC.

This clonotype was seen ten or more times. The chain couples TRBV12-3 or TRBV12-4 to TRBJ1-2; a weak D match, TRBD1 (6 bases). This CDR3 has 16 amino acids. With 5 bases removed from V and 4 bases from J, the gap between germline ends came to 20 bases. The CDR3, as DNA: TGTGCCAGCAGTCTATCCCGGGACACCTGGGGCTATGGCTACACCTTC. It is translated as CASSLSRDTWGYGYTF.

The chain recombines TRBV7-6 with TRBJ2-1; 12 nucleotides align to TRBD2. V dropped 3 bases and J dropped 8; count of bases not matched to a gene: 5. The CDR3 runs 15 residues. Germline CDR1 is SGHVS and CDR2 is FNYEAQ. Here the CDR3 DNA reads TGTGCCAGCAGCTTCGCTAGCGGGGGGGCCGATGAGCAGTTCTTC. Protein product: CASSFASGGADEQFF.

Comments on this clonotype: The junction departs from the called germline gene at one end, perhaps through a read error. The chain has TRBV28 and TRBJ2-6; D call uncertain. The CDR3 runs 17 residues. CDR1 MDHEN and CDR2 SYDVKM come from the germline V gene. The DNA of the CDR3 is TGTGCCAGCAGTTCGATAAGAGACGAGTCTGAGGCCAACGTCCTGACTTTC. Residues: CASSSIRDESEANVLTF.

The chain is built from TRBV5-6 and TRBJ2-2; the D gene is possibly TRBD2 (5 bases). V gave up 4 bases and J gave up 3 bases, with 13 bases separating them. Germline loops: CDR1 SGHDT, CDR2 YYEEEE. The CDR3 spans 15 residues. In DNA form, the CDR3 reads TGTGCCAGCAGCGACTACGTGGAGGACACCGGGGAGCTGTTTTTT. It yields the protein CASSDYVEDTGELFF.

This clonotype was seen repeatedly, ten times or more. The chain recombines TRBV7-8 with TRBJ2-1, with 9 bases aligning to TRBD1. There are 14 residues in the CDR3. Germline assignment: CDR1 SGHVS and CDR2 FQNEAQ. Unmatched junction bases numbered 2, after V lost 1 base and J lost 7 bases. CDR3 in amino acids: CASSLGQGGNEQFF. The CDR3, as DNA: TGTGCCAGCAGCTTAGGACAGGGGGGAAATGAGCAGTTCTTC.

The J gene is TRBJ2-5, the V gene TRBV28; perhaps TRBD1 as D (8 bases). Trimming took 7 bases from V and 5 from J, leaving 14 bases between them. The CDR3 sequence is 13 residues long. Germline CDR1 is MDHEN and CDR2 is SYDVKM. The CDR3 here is CASTTGGEETQYF. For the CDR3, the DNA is TGTGCCAGCACTACAGGGGGGGAGGAGACCCAGTACTTC.

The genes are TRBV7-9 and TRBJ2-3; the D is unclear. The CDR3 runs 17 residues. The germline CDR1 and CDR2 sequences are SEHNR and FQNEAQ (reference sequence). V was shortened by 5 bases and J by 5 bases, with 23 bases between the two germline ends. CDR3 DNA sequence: TGTGCCAGCAGCCCCGGCAAGAACCCAATCCACCGAGATACGCAGTATTTT. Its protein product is CASSPGKNPIHRDTQYF.

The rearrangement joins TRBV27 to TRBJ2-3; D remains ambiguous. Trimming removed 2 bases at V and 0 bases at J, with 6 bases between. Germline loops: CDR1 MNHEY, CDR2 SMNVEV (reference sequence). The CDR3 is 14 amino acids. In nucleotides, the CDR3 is TGTGCCAGCAGTTTAGCACCTAGCACAGATACGCAGTATTTT. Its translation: CASSLAPSTDTQYF.